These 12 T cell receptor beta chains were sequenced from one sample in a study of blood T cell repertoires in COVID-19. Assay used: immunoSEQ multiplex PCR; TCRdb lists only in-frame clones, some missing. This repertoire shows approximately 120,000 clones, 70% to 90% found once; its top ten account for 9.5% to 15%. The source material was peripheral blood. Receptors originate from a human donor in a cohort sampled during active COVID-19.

The DNA of the CDR3 is TGTGCCAGCAGCTCCTTGACTAGCGCGCAAGAGACCCAGTACTTC. It encodes CASSSLTSAQETQYF. The chain links TRBV7-8 to TRBJ2-5; TRBD2 matches 8 bases. V was clipped by 4 bases and J by 2 bases; unmatched bases: 6. The CDR3 extends over 15 amino acids. The germline gives CDR1 SGHVS, CDR2 FQNEAQ.

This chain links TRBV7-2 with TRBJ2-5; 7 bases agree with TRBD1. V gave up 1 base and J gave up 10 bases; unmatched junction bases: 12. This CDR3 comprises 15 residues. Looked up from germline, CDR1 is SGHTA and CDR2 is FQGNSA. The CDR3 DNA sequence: TGTGCCAGCAGCTTAGGTACCGCCAGGGGACAGAACCAGTACTTC. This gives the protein CASSLGTARGQNQYF.

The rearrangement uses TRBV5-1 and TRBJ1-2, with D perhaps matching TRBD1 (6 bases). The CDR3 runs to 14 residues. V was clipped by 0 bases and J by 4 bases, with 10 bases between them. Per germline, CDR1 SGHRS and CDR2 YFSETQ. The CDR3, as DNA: TGCGCCAGCAGCTTGGGGACACAGGGCTATGGCTACACCTTC. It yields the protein CASSLGTQGYGYTF.

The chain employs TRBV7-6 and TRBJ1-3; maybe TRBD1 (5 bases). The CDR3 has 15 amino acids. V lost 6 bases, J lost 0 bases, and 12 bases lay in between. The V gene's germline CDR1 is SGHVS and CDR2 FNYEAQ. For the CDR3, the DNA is TGTGCCAGCAGTCCCCAAACAGGCTCTGGAAACACCATATATTTT. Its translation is CASSPQTGSGNTIYF.

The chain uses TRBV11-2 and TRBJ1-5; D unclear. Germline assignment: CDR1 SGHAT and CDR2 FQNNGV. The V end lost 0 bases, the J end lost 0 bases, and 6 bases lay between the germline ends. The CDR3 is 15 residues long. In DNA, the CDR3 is TGTGCCAGCAGCTTAGACTCGTTTAGCAATCAGCCCCAGCATTTT. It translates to CASSLDSFSNQPQHF.

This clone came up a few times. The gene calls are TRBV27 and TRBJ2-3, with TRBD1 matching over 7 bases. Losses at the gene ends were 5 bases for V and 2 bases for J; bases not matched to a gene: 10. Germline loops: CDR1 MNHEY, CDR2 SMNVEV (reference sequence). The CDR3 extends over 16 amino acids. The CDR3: CASSAPRGQVTDTQYF. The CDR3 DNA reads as TGTGCCAGCAGTGCCCCCCGAGGACAGGTCACAGATACGCAGTATTTT.

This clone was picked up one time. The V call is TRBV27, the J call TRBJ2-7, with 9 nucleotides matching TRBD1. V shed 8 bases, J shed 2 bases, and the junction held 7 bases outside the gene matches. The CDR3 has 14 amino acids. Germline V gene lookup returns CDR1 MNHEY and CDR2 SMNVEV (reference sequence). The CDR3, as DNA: TGTGCCAGCCGAAGAGGGACAGGGACCTACGAGCAGTACTTC. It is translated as CASRRGTGTYEQYF.

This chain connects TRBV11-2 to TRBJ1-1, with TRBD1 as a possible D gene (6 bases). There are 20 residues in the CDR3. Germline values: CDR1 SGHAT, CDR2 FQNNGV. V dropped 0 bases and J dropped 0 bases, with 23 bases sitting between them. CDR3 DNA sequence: TGTGCCAGCAGCTTAGATCGGATGTACAGGGTGAGTTCTCTGAACACTGAAGCTTTCTTT. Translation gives CASSLDRMYRVSSLNTEAFF.

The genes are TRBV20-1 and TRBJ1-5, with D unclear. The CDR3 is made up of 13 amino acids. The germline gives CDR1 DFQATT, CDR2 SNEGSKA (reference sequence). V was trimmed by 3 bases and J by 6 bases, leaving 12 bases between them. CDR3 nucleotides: TGCAGTGCTAGTTACGGGTCTCGTCAGCCCCAGCATTTT. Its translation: CSASYGSRQPQHF.

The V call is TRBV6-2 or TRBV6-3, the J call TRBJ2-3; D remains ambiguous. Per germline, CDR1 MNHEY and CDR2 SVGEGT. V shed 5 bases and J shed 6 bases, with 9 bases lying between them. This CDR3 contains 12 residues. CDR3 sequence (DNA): TGTGCCAGCAGTAACCCTATGGATACGCAGTATTTT. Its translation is CASSNPMDTQYF.

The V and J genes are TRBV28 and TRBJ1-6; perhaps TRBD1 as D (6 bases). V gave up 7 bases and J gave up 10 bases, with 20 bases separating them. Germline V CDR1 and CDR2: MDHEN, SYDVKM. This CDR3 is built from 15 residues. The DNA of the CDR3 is TGTGCCAGCACCCTTAGGTCGAGGGGACAATCACCCCTCCACTTT. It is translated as CASTLRSRGQSPLHF.

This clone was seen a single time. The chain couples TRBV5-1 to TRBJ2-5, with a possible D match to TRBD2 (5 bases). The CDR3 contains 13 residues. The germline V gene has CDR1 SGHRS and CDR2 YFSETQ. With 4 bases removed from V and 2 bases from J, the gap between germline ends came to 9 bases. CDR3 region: CASSRERQETQYF. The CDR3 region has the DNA TGCGCCAGCAGCCGGGAAAGACAAGAGACCCAGTACTTC. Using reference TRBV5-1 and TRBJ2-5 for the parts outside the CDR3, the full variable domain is KAGVTQTPRYLIKTRGQQVTLSCSPISGHRSVSWYQQTPGQGLQFLFEYFSETQRNKGNFPGRFSGRQFSNSRSEMNVSTLELGDSALYLCASSRERQETQYFGPGTRLLVL.